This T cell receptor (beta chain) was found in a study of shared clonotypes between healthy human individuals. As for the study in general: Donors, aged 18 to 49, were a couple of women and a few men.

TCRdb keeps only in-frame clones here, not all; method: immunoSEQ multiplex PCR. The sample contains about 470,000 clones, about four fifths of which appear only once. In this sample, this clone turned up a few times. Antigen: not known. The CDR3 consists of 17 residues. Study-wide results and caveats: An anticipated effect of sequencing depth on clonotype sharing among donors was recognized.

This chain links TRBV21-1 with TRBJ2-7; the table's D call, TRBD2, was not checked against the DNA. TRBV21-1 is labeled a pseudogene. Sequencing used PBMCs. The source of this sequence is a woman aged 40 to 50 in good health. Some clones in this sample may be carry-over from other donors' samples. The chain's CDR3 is CASNPPGGIPGSYEQYF. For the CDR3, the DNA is TGTGCCAGCAACCCTCCAGGCGGGATCCCTGGCTCCTACGAGCAGTACTTC.